A selection of T cell receptor beta chains follows, all from one sample in a study of cytomegalovirus exposure and HLA in healthy donors. Sequencing used immunoSEQ multiplex PCR; TCRdb keeps in-frame clones, though not all of them. The top ten clones hold 3.5% to 4% of a sample with approximately 32,000 clones, about 79% of them seen once. The sample comprised PBMCs. The receptors originated from a woman under 30 in good health and CMV-seronegative. The CDR3 runs from the conserved cysteine through the conserved F or W. D genes are given only for firm matches. Clone size appears in some rows only: once, few, many, or a class for an expanded clone.

CDR3 length: 16
clone size: .
V gene: TRBV19
J gene: TRBJ2-1
D gene: .
CDR3 DNA: TGTGCCAGTAGTATAGTCCCAGCGGAGTACTACAATGAGCAGTTCTTC
CDR3 protein: CASSIVPAEYYNEQFF

CDR3 length: 14
clone size: .
V gene: TRBV6-1
J gene: TRBJ2-7
D gene: .
CDR3 DNA: TGTGCCAGCAGGACAGGGACTTCCAGCTACGAGCAGTACTTC
CDR3 protein: CASRTGTSSYEQYF

CDR3 length: 13
clone size: once
V gene: TRBV7-2
J gene: TRBJ2-7
D gene: TRBD2
CDR3 DNA: TGTGCCAGCAGCCGGCGGGAGGCCTACGAGCAGTACTTC
CDR3 protein: CASSRREAYEQYF

CDR3 length: 14
clone size: .
V gene: TRBV11-3
J gene: TRBJ2-3
D gene: TRBD1
CDR3 DNA: TGTGCCAGCAGCTTCAGGGGGAACGCAGATACGCAGTATTTT
CDR3 protein: CASSFRGNADTQYF

CDR3 length: 12
clone size: .
V gene: TRBV19
J gene: TRBJ2-1
D gene: .
CDR3 DNA: TGTGCCAGTAGTTTAGCAGGGGATGAGCAGTTCTTC
CDR3 protein: CASSLAGDEQFF

CDR3 length: 16
clone size: .
V gene: TRBV10-2
J gene: TRBJ2-3
D gene: TRBD2
CDR3 DNA: TGCGCCAGCAGTGGGGGGACTAGCGTGAGCACAGATACGCAGTATTTT
CDR3 protein: CASSGGTSVSTDTQYF

CDR3 length: 12
clone size: few
V gene: TRBV30
J gene: TRBJ1-2
D gene: .
CDR3 DNA: TGTGCCAGGTCACCAGGGGACTATGGCTACCCCTTC
CDR3 protein: CARSPGDYGYPF

CDR3 length: 17
clone size: .
V gene: TRBV25-1
J gene: TRBJ1-4
D gene: TRBD1
CDR3 DNA: TGTGCCAGCAGTGAACCCGGGACAGGTGCCCTTAATGAAAAACTGTTTTTT
CDR3 protein: CASSEPGTGALNEKLFF

CDR3 length: 12
clone size: .
V gene: TRBV10-1
J gene: TRBJ2-5
D gene: .
CDR3 DNA: TGCGCCAGCGGAGGGGGCGAAGAGACCCAGTACTTC
CDR3 protein: CASGGGEETQYF

CDR3 length: 19
clone size: .
V gene: TRBV7-6
J gene: TRBJ2-3
D gene: TRBD2
CDR3 DNA: TGTGCCAGCAGCTTATCGCTAGCGGGGGACCAACCTAGCACAGATACGCAGTATTTT
CDR3 protein: CASSLSLAGDQPSTDTQYF

CDR3 length: 16
clone size: .
V gene: TRBV5-1
J gene: TRBJ2-1
D gene: TRBD2
CDR3 DNA: TGCGCCAGCAGCTTGGTTTCTAGCGGGAGGTTTAATGAGCAGTTCTTC
CDR3 protein: CASSLVSSGRFNEQFF

CDR3 length: 15
clone size: .
V gene: TRBV9
J gene: TRBJ2-2
D gene: .
CDR3 DNA: TGTGCCAGCAGCGAACGACTAGTAACCACCGGGGAGCTGTTTTTT
CDR3 protein: CASSERLVTTGELFF

CDR3 length: 14
clone size: .
V gene: TRBV6-5
J gene: TRBJ1-2
D gene: .
CDR3 DNA: TGTGCCAGCAGTTACACGACAGGATGGGGTGGCTACACCTTC
CDR3 protein: CASSYTTGWGGYTF

CDR3 length: 14
clone size: .
V gene: TRBV6-1
J gene: TRBJ2-1
D gene: .
CDR3 DNA: TGTGCCAGCAGTGACAGGGGAGAATACAATGAGCAGTTCTTC
CDR3 protein: CASSDRGEYNEQFF

CDR3 length: 15
clone size: .
V gene: TRBV6-1
J gene: TRBJ1-5
D gene: .
CDR3 DNA: TGTGCCAGCAGTGCTTCGGGGGGGTTTAATCAGCCCCAGCATTTT
CDR3 protein: CASSASGGFNQPQHF

CDR3 length: 15
clone size: .
V gene: TRBV2
J gene: TRBJ2-1
D gene: TRBD2
CDR3 DNA: TGTGCCAGCAGTGATCGGGGACTAGCGGATAATGAGCAGTTCTTC
CDR3 protein: CASSDRGLADNEQFF

CDR3 length: 15
clone size: .
V gene: TRBV28
J gene: TRBJ2-7
D gene: TRBD2
CDR3 DNA: TGTGCCAGCAGTTTAAGGGGCGGGAGCAAGGACGAGCAGTACTTC
CDR3 protein: CASSLRGGSKDEQYF

CDR3 length: 15
clone size: .
V gene: TRBV28
J gene: TRBJ1-5
D gene: TRBD1
CDR3 DNA: TGTGCCAGCAGTTCCCGGGACAGGGTTGATCAGCCCCAGCATTTT
CDR3 protein: CASSSRDRVDQPQHF